This T cell receptor beta chain was found in a study of T cells in Graves' hyperthyroidism and ophthalmopathy. V lost 5 bases to trimming and J lost 3 bases; unmatched junction nucleotides: 8. Looked up from germline, CDR1 is SGHAT and CDR2 is FQDESV (reference sequence). The length of the CDR3 is 15 residues. On this clonotype itself: Its antigen is currently unknown.

Template material for amplifying TCR beta CDR3 regions consisted of RNA transcripts. First-round RT-PCR with HTBI primers amplified the TCR CDR3 region. TCRdb reanalysed the multiplex PCR reads using MiXCR and keeps one entry per CDR3 protein. Of fewer than 750,000 distinct CDR3 sequences listed, about 43% were seen once; the top ten hold roughly 8.2%. Study-wide results and caveats: Most thyroid-expanded clonotypes above 0.001 were also found in blood. The model made its ophthalmopathy prediction, and onset followed a median about 6 months later.

Those with hyperthyroidism were 18 to 65 years old, newly diagnosed, and ill for under 2 months. The chain links TRBV11-1 to TRBJ2-7, with 9 nucleotides matching TRBD1. Sequences were obtained from peripheral blood or thyroid tissue (not recorded which). The sequence came from a woman between 18 and 30 years old with Graves' hyperthyroidism. CDR3 DNA sequence: TGTGCCAGCAGCGTCATCGGGACAGGGAGCTACGAGCAGTACTTC. Amino acid sequence: CASSVIGTGSYEQYF.